The 22 T cell receptor beta chains below come from one sample, sequenced in a study of identical twins. One entry per CDR3 protein results from TCRdb running MiXCR on the 5' RACE reads. Of 450,000 or so distinct CDR3 sequences listed, 13% to 15% are singletons. This sample was also put to use in a study of yellow fever vaccine responses in identical twins.

The sample taken for sequencing was CD4+ T cells sorted from blood. The receptors shown here come from a woman between 18 and 29 years old in good health.

This clonotype showed up many times. The gene calls are TRBV3-1 and TRBJ2-5, with D possibly being TRBD2 (5 bases). The CDR3 runs to 16 residues. Trimming left V 2 bases short and J 3 bases short, with 16 bases between. The germline gives CDR1 LGHDT, CDR2 YNNKEL (reference sequence). DNA of the CDR3: TGTGCCAGCAGCCAAAGAACAGCGGTTGGAAAAGAGACCCAGTACTTC. It encodes CASSQRTAVGKETQYF.

In this sample, this clonotype turned up a few times. V usage is TRBV6-1 and J usage is TRBJ2-7, with D perhaps matching TRBD2 (6 bases). Trimming shortened V by 7 bases and J by 7 bases, and 23 bases separated the two germline ends. This CDR3 is 15 amino acids long. CDR1 and CDR2 (germline): MNHNS, SASEGT. The CDR3 sequence: CASKEPRRAREEQYF. As DNA, the CDR3 is TGTGCCAGCAAAGAGCCCCGGAGGGCCCGAGAGGAGCAGTACTTC.

This clonotype was picked up a small number of times. The chain couples TRBV5-1 to TRBJ2-3; 11 nucleotides match TRBD2. V lost 4 bases and J lost 7; bases outside the gene matches: 11. The V gene's germline CDR1 is SGHRS and CDR2 YFSETQ. This CDR3 has 16 amino acids. The CDR3 region is CASSQGLAEFGNTQYF. The CDR3 nucleotides are TGCGCCAGCAGCCAGGGACTAGCGGAGTTTGGAAATACGCAGTATTTT.

The genes are TRBV6-2 or TRBV6-3 and TRBJ2-3; 9 bases are shared with TRBD1. Germline V lookup: CDR1 MNHEY, CDR2 SVGEGT. The CDR3 runs 16 residues. The V and J ends lost 8 bases and 6 bases, in that order; junction bases with no gene match: 15. CDR3 sequence reads: CASAKGDRVLLDTQYF. In DNA form, the CDR3 reads TGTGCCAGCGCAAAGGGGGACAGGGTTCTCCTGGATACGCAGTATTTT.

This clonotype occurred a few times. This chain uses TRBV27 with TRBJ2-3, with TRBD2 matching 12 bases. J lost 3 bases, V lost 4 bases, and 11 bases had no gene match. Germline V CDR1 and CDR2: MNHEY, SMNVEV (reference sequence). The CDR3 spans 18 residues. The CDR3 is CASSSESRLAGVTDTQYF. The DNA of the CDR3 is TGTGCCAGCAGTTCTGAATCCCGACTAGCGGGAGTAACAGATACGCAGTATTTT.

V is TRBV6-4 and J is TRBJ2-1; 8 bases align to TRBD1. With 2 bases clipped from V and 15 bases from J, the junction kept 9 bases outside the gene matches. This CDR3 comprises 13 residues. CDR1 is MRHNA, CDR2 SNTAGT, per germline. CDR3 residues: CASSDDIGQGPFF. DNA for the CDR3: TGTGCCAGCAGTGACGATATTGGACAGGGTCCGTTCTTC.

This clonotype was found a few times. V and J are TRBV6-6 and TRBJ2-1; the match to TRBD2 covers 9 bases. V gave up 5 bases and J gave up 7 bases; unmatched junction bases: 3. Germline values: CDR1 MNHNY, CDR2 SVGAGI (reference sequence). The CDR3 extends over 13 amino acids. The CDR3 region is CASSETSGNEQFF. The CDR3, as DNA: TGTGCCAGCAGTGAGACTAGCGGAAATGAGCAGTTCTTC.

This chain joins TRBV12-3 or TRBV12-4 and TRBJ1-4; no clear D. V was pared by 4 bases and J by 5 bases, with 17 bases between. This CDR3 contains 16 residues. CDR3 in DNA: TGTGCCAGCAGTTCCGAGGGAGGGCGACGAAATGAAAAACTGTTTTTT. Its protein product is CASSSEGGRRNEKLFF.

This clonotype has only a few counts. The gene calls are TRBV7-6 and TRBJ1-5; D possibly corresponds to TRBD1 (5 bases). V was pared by 1 base and J by 4 bases, with 17 bases between. Germline loops: CDR1 SGHVS, CDR2 FNYEAQ. CDR3 length: 17 amino acids. The CDR3 spells CASSLGGVGVQNQPQHF. CDR3 DNA: TGTGCCAGCAGCTTAGGAGGGGTCGGGGTCCAGAATCAGCCCCAGCATTTT.

This clonotype has at least ten counts. This chain joins TRBV4-1 and TRBJ2-4, with D possibly matching TRBD1 (6 bases). Germline V gene lookup returns CDR1 MGHRA and CDR2 YSYEKL. The length of the CDR3 is 16 residues. Trimming left V 0 bases short and J 1 base short, with 10 bases between. This chain's CDR3 is CASSQEVGGAKNIQYF. In DNA, the CDR3 is TGCGCCAGCAGCCAAGAGGTTGGGGGCGCCAAAAACATTCAGTACTTC.

In this sample, this clonotype turned up many times. The V and J genes are TRBV29-1 and TRBJ2-1; the D gene is possibly TRBD2 (6 bases). Germline V CDR1 and CDR2: SQVTM, ANQGSEA. The CDR3 loop spans 15 amino acids. V lost 1 base to trimming and J lost 1 base, with 11 bases between them. Written as DNA, the CDR3 is TGCAGCGTTGAAGGAGGGAGGAGTTCCTACAATGAGCAGTTCTTC. This translates into CSVEGGRSSYNEQFF.

This clonotype was detected many times. This chain connects TRBV12-3 or TRBV12-4 to TRBJ2-1; D gene uncertain. The CDR3 loop spans 15 amino acids. The V end lost 5 bases, the J end lost 0 bases, and 11 bases lay between the germline ends. The CDR3 loop reads CASSPNYGSYNEQFF. The CDR3 nucleotides are TGTGCCAGCAGTCCAAATTACGGCTCCTACAATGAGCAGTTCTTC.

This clonotype was found a few times. The V call is TRBV14, the J call TRBJ2-4; D perhaps matches TRBD2 (5 bases). This CDR3 comprises 14 residues. Germline V gives CDR1 SGHDN, CDR2 FVKESK. Trimming removed 0 bases from V and 14 bases from J, with 17 bases in between. The CDR3 protein is CASSQDSSGTFEYF. CDR3 in DNA: TGTGCCAGCAGCCAAGATAGTTCGGGAACATTCGAGTACTTC.

CDR3 region: CASSPLIQGEETQYF. The CDR3 nucleotides are TGTGCCAGCAGCCCCCTCATACAGGGGGAAGAGACCCAGTACTTC. This rearrangement joins TRBV5-6 to TRBJ2-5; 8 bases agree with TRBD1. Germline-derived CDR1 and CDR2 are SGHDT and YYEEEE. The CDR3 length is 15 residues. The V and J ends lost 4 bases and 3 bases, in that order; junction bases with no gene match: 8.

The sample holds many counts of this clonotype. The genes are TRBV28 and TRBJ1-5; no firm D call. Between the trimmed V and J ends, which lost 5 bases and 1 base, there was a span of 9 bases. This CDR3 spans 14 amino acids. Germline V gene data show CDR1 as MDHEN and CDR2 as SYDVKM. In DNA, the CDR3 is TGTGCCAGCAGTCGCCAGAGAAGCAATCAGCCCCAGCATTTT. Residues: CASSRQRSNQPQHF.

This clonotype was detected a few times. CDR3 in DNA: TGTGCCAGCAGTTTGGGACATCTTCAGTACTTC. It codes for CASSLGHLQYF. J is TRBJ2-4 and V is TRBV28; D might be TRBD1 (6 bases). This CDR3 region has 11 residues. Per germline, CDR1 MDHEN and CDR2 SYDVKM. The V end was cut by 3 bases, the J end by 11 bases, with 8 bases between.

This clonotype showed up just a few times. CDR3 in DNA: TGCGCCAGCAGCTTGACGACAGGGGTAAATCAGCCCCAGCATTTT. It encodes CASSLTTGVNQPQHF. This chain links TRBV5-1 with TRBJ1-5; 8 nucleotides match TRBD1. Germline CDR1 is SGHRS and CDR2 is YFSETQ. The J segment lost 4 bases and the V segment lost 1 base, leaving 4 bases of the junction unmatched. This CDR3 is 15 amino acids long.

This clonotype appeared a few times. This sequence joins TRBV7-2 and TRBJ2-7; tentative D call: TRBD2 (5 bases). The CDR3 loop spans 15 amino acids. Germline lookup yields CDR1 SGHTA and CDR2 FQGNSA. The ends were cut back, 5 bases at V and 3 bases at J, with 17 bases in the middle. CDR3 sequence: CASSLTSKINYEQYF. The CDR3 nucleotides read TGTGCCAGCAGCCTAACTAGTAAAATCAACTACGAGCAGTACTTC.

This chain connects TRBV11-2 to TRBJ2-4, with D maybe TRBD2 (5 bases). This CDR3 spans 12 amino acids. V gave up 3 bases and J gave up 5 bases, with 5 bases separating them. Germline V gene lookup returns CDR1 SGHAT and CDR2 FQNNGV. CDR3 sequence (DNA): TGTGCCAGCAGCTTTAGCGAAAACATTCAGTACTTC. Amino acid sequence: CASSFSENIQYF.

This clonotype turned up a few times. The CDR3 loop reads CSARDLSRGAVNIQYF. CDR3 nucleotides: TGCAGTGCTAGAGATTTGAGCAGGGGGGCCGTGAACATTCAGTACTTC. The rearrangement links TRBV20-1 to TRBJ2-4, with a tentative D call TRBD1 (7 bases). V was clipped by 0 bases and J by 7 bases, with 19 bases between them. The CDR3 has 16 residues. CDR1 is DFQATT and CDR2 is SNEGSKA in the germline V gene (reference sequence).

This sequence joins TRBV28 and TRBJ2-2; 8 nucleotides agree with TRBD2. Germline V gives CDR1 MDHEN, CDR2 SYDVKM. CDR3 length: 15 residues. V was pared by 6 bases and J by 0 bases, with 3 bases of the junction left unmatched. In nucleotides, the CDR3 is TGTGCCAGCAGCCCTAGCGGGCCGAACACCGGGGAGCTGTTTTTT. It translates to CASSPSGPNTGELFF.

The chain joins TRBV7-9 to TRBJ1-6; the match to TRBD1 covers 8 bases. V lost 5 bases and J lost 7; bases outside the gene matches: 7. The germline V gene has CDR1 SEHNR and CDR2 FQNEAQ (reference sequence). The CDR3 is 15 residues long. Written as DNA, the CDR3 is TGTGCCAGCAGCCCCATGGACAGGGACAATTCACCCCTCCACTTT. Its protein is CASSPMDRDNSPLHF.